Given below is one T cell receptor (beta chain) in context. The entry originates in a study of control samples from healthy donors and cancer patients. Here immunoSEQ multiplex PCR was the method, and the copy in TCRdb shows in-frame clones only, minus some. Of about 140,000 clones in the sample, 90% to 95% were seen once. Germline V gene sequence: CDR1 MNHEY, CDR2 SMNVEV (reference sequence). Trimming took 6 bases from V and 0 from J, leaving 3 bases between them. This CDR3 contains 13 residues. This receptor was taken from a man aged 40-50 years in good health. This rearrangement joins TRBV27 to TRBJ2-6; D gene unclear. Sequencing used blood. In DNA, the CDR3 is TGTGCCAGCAGCGGCTCTGGGGCCAACGTCCTGACTTTC. Amino acids: CASSGSGANVLTF. Using reference TRBV27 and TRBJ2-6 for the parts outside the CDR3, the full variable domain is EAQVTQNPRYLITVTGKKLTVTCSQNMNHEYMSWYRQDPGLGLRQIYYSMNVEVTDKGDVPEGYKVSRKEKRNFPLILESPSPNQTSLYFCASSGSGANVLTFGAGSRLTVL.